A selection of T cell receptor beta chains follows, all from one sample in a study of post-analysis software for immune sequencing data. TCRdb analysed the PCR reads with MiXCR anew, one entry per CDR3 protein. Among about 820,000 distinct CDR3 sequences listed, 53% were seen once. The material sequenced was blood. Receptor source: a girl under 18 with multiple sclerosis. Both conserved end residues are part of each CDR3. Each record gives: J gene, D gene, clone size, V gene, CDR3 protein, CDR3 DNA. D genes are given only for firm matches. The listing skips clone size in some rows; elsewhere it reads once, few, many or a size class.

TRBJ2-1 | . | many | TRBV20-1 | CSARPILAHSYNEQFF | TGCAGTGCTAGACCCATTCTAGCGCACTCCTACAATGAGCAGTTCTTC
TRBJ2-7 | . | few | TRBV25-1 | CASKSSAGEQYF | TGTGCCAGCAAATCCTCAGCTGGCGAGCAGTACTTC
TRBJ1-2 | . | . | TRBV7-9 | CASSFDTINGYTF | TGTGCCAGCAGCTTCGACACCATAAATGGCTACACCTTC
TRBJ1-1 | . | . | TRBV27 | CASSLRGIRENTEAFF | TGTGCCAGCAGTTTAAGGGGTATCCGAGAGAACACTGAAGCTTTCTTT
TRBJ2-1 | . | . | TRBV20-1 | CSARGRGTANNEQFF | TGCAGTGCTAGGGGTCGCGGGACAGCTAACAATGAGCAGTTCTTC
TRBJ2-1 | . | . | TRBV5-1 | CASSLGKAGNEQFF | TGCGCCAGCAGCTTGGGGAAGGCGGGGAATGAGCAGTTCTTC
TRBJ2-7 | . | . | TRBV5-1 | CASSWQTYTYEQYF | TGCGCCAGCAGCTGGCAGACTTATACCTACGAGCAGTACTTC
TRBJ2-4 | . | many | TRBV29-1 | CSAGGGAPQYF | TGCAGCGCTGGAGGGGGGGCACCTCAGTACTTC
TRBJ2-5 | . | few | TRBV5-1 | CASSRGASAQETQYF | TGCGCCAGCAGCCGTGGTGCTAGCGCCCAAGAGACCCAGTACTTC
TRBJ1-4 | . | . | TRBV20-1 | CSARTSNEKLFF | TGCAGTGCTAGGACGAGTAATGAAAAACTGTTTTTT
TRBJ2-7 | . | . | TRBV30 | CAEARGFDYEQYF | TGTGCCGAGGCGAGGGGATTTGACTACGAGCAGTACTTC
TRBJ2-7 | TRBD2 | . | TRBV6-5 | CACRGREGYEQYF | TGTGCCTGCAGAGGCAGGGAGGGTTACGAGCAGTACTTC
TRBJ2-2 | . | . | TRBV29-1 | CSASLRELNTGELFF | TGCAGCGCTTCACTCCGGGAGCTGAACACCGGGGAGCTGTTTTTT
TRBJ2-4 | TRBD2 | . | TRBV7-8 | CASSLGELAVPKNIQYF | TGTGCCAGCAGCTTAGGAGAACTAGCGGTGCCCAAAAACATTCAGTACTTC
TRBJ2-3 | TRBD2 | . | TRBV4-2 | CASSQAFRDYSTDTQYF | TGTGCCAGCAGCCAAGCATTCCGGGACTATAGCACAGATACGCAGTATTTT
TRBJ2-5 | TRBD1 | many | TRBV5-1 | CASSQDRGQETQYF | TGTGCCAGCAGCCAAGACAGGGGCCAAGAGACCCAGTACTTC
TRBJ2-4 | . | . | TRBV18 | CASSQGQGTNIQYF | TGTGCCAGCTCACAGGGCCAAGGGACAAACATTCAGTACTTC
TRBJ2-1 | TRBD2 | . | TRBV5-1 | CASSLGAGGGSSYNEQFF | TGCGCCAGCAGCTTGGGGGCGGGAGGAGGGAGCTCCTACAATGAGCAGTTCTTC
TRBJ1-1 | . | . | TRBV29-1 | CSVPGRRMNTEAFF | TGCAGTGTCCCTGGGAGACGGATGAACACTGAAGCTTTCTTT
TRBJ2-5 | TRBD2 | few | TRBV7-3 | CAGSRNKREEQYF | TGTGCTGGCAGCCGGAATAAACGGGAGGAGCAGTACTTC
TRBJ2-1 | . | . | TRBV24-1 | CATSMGPGDEQFF | TGTGCCACTAGTATGGGCCCAGGGGATGAGCAGTTCTTC
TRBJ1-2 | TRBD1 | . | TRBV24-1 | CATSDGTGYGYTF | TGTGCCACCAGTGATGGGACAGGGTATGGCTACACCTTC
TRBJ2-1 | TRBD2 | few | TRBV6-6 | CASSSQGGRGDEQFF | TGTGCCAGCAGTTCTCAGGGCGGGAGGGGCGATGAGCAGTTCTTC
TRBJ2-6 | TRBD1 | . | TRBV6-1 | CASRGTASVYSGANVLTF | TGTGCCAGCAGAGGGACAGCGTCGGTCTACTCTGGGGCCAACGTCCTGACTTTC